One and the same sample provided the 15 T cell receptor beta chains below, sequenced in a study of blood T cell repertoires in COVID-19. Method: immunoSEQ multiplex PCR; TCRdb's copy keeps in-frame clones and lacks some. The sample records about 70,000 clones, 90% being singletons. The sample taken for sequencing was peripheral blood. Receptor source: a human donor in a cohort sampled during active COVID-19.

The gene calls are TRBV10-3 and TRBJ2-2, with D possibly matching TRBD1 (8 bases). The CDR3 sequence is 18 residues long. The V and J ends lost 6 bases and 8 bases respectively, with 28 bases between them. Germline V CDR1 and CDR2: ENHRY, SYGVKD. The CDR3 DNA follows: TGTGCCATCAGCGGCGGGAGAGGAGAACCCACAGGGGGTGGGGAGCTGTTTTTT. Its translation: CAISGGRGEPTGGGELFF.

V is TRBV5-1 and J is TRBJ2-7, with a possible D match to TRBD2 (6 bases). Trimming shortened V by 0 bases and J by 4 bases, and 11 bases separated the two germline ends. Per the germline V gene, CDR1 is SGHRS and CDR2 is YFSETQ. CDR3 size: 14 residues. In nucleotides, the CDR3 is TGCGCCAGCAGCTTGGGGGACCGGGGGTACGAGCAGTACTTC. It translates to CASSLGDRGYEQYF.

The V and J genes are TRBV7-3 and TRBJ2-2; 8 bases match TRBD2. The V gene's germline CDR1 is SGHTA and CDR2 FQGTGA. V trimming: 2 bases; J trimming: 1 base; junction bases outside the gene matches: 6. This CDR3 is built from 17 residues. CDR3 DNA: TGTGCCAGCAGCTTAGGGGTAGCGGGACGGAACACCGGGGAGCTGTTTTTT. Translated: CASSLGVAGRNTGELFF. The full variable domain, completed using reference TRBV7-3 and TRBJ2-2, is GAGVSQTPSNKVTEKGKYVELRCDPISGHTALYWYRQSLGQGPEFLIYFQGTGAADDSGLPNDRFFAVRPEGSVSTLKIQRTERGDSAVYLCASSLGVAGRNTGELFFGEGSRLTVL.

In this sample, this clone turned up once. The chain employs TRBV28 and TRBJ1-2, with 8 bases aligning to TRBD1. Germline CDR1 reads MDHEN; CDR2 reads SYDVKM. The CDR3 is made up of 18 amino acids. J was trimmed by 0 bases and V by 1 base; bases with no gene match: 10. CDR3 nucleotides: TGTGCCAGCAGTTTATTCAGGACAGGGCCTAAAGCTAACTATGGCTACACCTTC. Protein: CASSLFRTGPKANYGYTF.

The gene calls are TRBV6-2 or TRBV6-3 and TRBJ2-7; a weak D match, TRBD1 (6 bases). Trimming left V 0 bases short and J 0 bases short, with 9 bases between. Germline V gene data show CDR1 as MNHEY and CDR2 as SVGEGT. CDR3 size: 15 residues. The CDR3 loop is CASSYSLDSSYEQYF. The CDR3 DNA is TGTGCCAGCAGTTACTCTTTGGACAGCTCCTACGAGCAGTACTTC.

The J gene is TRBJ2-7, the V gene TRBV9, with D tentatively TRBD2 (7 bases). The V end lost 0 bases, the J end lost 7 bases, and 17 bases lay between the germline ends. Germline values: CDR1 SGDLS, CDR2 YYNGEE. This CDR3 region has 15 residues. CDR3 amino acids: CASSVVGTRGGEQYF. Written as DNA, the CDR3 is TGTGCCAGCAGCGTAGTTGGGACACGGGGAGGGGAGCAGTACTTC.

The chain is built from TRBV5-1 and TRBJ2-7; 14 bases align to TRBD2. CDR3 size: 16 residues. Germline V CDR1 and CDR2: SGHRS, YFSETQ. V gave up 4 bases and J gave up 5 bases; unmatched junction bases: 8. The CDR3, as DNA: TGCGCCAGCAGCCAAACCGGGACTAGCGGGAGCAACGAGCAGTACTTC. It specifies CASSQTGTSGSNEQYF.

This chain joins TRBV5-1 and TRBJ2-3; D remains ambiguous. The V end was cut by 1 base, the J end by 2 bases, with 5 bases between. Per the germline V gene, CDR1 is SGHRS and CDR2 is YFSETQ. The CDR3 covers 13 residues. The CDR3 region has the DNA TGCGCCAGCAGCTTGCAGTCCACAGATACGCAGTATTTT. Its protein is CASSLQSTDTQYF.

The genes are TRBV6-5 and TRBJ2-7; 8 bases line up with TRBD1. The V segment lost 4 bases and the J segment 6 bases; nucleotides outside the gene matches: 8. The CDR3 totals 14 residues. The germline V gene has CDR1 MNHEY and CDR2 SVGAGI. CDR3 bases: TGTGCCAGCAGTTCACAGGGGGAAGGGTCCGAGCAGTACTTC. It is translated as CASSSQGEGSEQYF.

This chain connects TRBV4-2 to TRBJ2-5, with TRBD2 matching over 8 bases. The CDR3 has 15 amino acids. J was trimmed by 3 bases and V by 0 bases; bases with no gene match: 3. The germline CDR1 and CDR2 sequences are LGHNA and YNFKEQ. CDR3 region: CASSQEGTSEETQYF. The CDR3 DNA is TGTGCCAGCAGCCAAGAGGGGACTAGTGAAGAGACCCAGTACTTC.

This chain's CDR3 is CASSLSGHKSSGTDTQYF. In DNA form, the CDR3 reads TGTGCCAGCAGTCTCTCGGGACACAAATCGTCCGGCACAGATACGCAGTATTTT. J is TRBJ2-3 and V is TRBV27; the D gene is possibly TRBD1 (6 bases). Trimming took 5 bases from V and 1 from J, leaving 22 bases between them. Germline CDR1 reads MNHEY; CDR2 reads SMNVEV (reference sequence). This CDR3 has 18 residues.

This clone was recorded once. CDR3 bases: TGTGCCAGCAGCTTGGATCAGGGGGCCGGAAACACCATATATTTT. Translating it yields CASSLDQGAGNTIYF. The genes are TRBV5-4 and TRBJ1-3; 8 bases agree with TRBD1. The trim removed 0 bases at V and 4 bases at J, leaving 3 bases unmatched. The germline CDR1 and CDR2 sequences are SGHNT and YYREEE (reference sequence). CDR3 length equals 15 residues.

This chain connects TRBV7-2 to TRBJ2-2; D is uncertain. The V and J ends lost 1 base and 6 bases respectively, with 6 bases between them. The CDR3 covers 13 residues. Germline lookup yields CDR1 SGHTA and CDR2 FQGNSA. DNA of the CDR3: TGTGCCAGCAGCTTAGGAGTTTCCGGGGAGCTGTTTTTT. Amino acid sequence: CASSLGVSGELFF.

This clone has a single count. The chain joins TRBV6-2 or TRBV6-3 to TRBJ2-7, with D possibly being TRBD1 (5 bases). Trimming pared 5 bases from V and 0 bases from J, leaving 14 bases between. The CDR3 is 15 residues long. Per the germline V gene, CDR1 is MNHEY and CDR2 is SVGEGT. CDR3 loop: CASSRDRRASYEQYF. In nucleotides, the CDR3 is TGTGCCAGCAGTAGAGACAGACGGGCCTCCTACGAGCAGTACTTC.

The chain is built from TRBV6-5 and TRBJ2-3; 9 bases fit TRBD1. The CDR3 length is 16 residues. V was pared by 4 bases and J by 4 bases, with 9 bases of the junction left unmatched. Per germline, CDR1 MNHEY and CDR2 SVGAGI. The CDR3 reads CASSSPRGQGPDTQYF. CDR3 nucleotide sequence: TGTGCCAGCAGTTCCCCCCGGGGACAGGGCCCAGATACGCAGTATTTT.